These T cell receptor beta chains were read from a single sample in a study of breast tumors, draining lymph nodes, adjacent tissues. TCRdb processed the multiplex PCR reads anew with MiXCR; each CDR3 protein has one entry. The sample lists more than 85,000 distinct CDR3 sequences, 21% occurring once. The sample consisted of axillary lymph node tissue. The origin of the receptors is a female donor with breast cancer. Some clones in this sample may be carry-over from other donors' samples. The CDR3 runs from the conserved cysteine through the conserved F or W. Fields, in order: V gene, J gene, CDR3 protein.

TRBV6-1	TRBJ1-4	CASSDGAIGEKLFF
TRBV12-3/TRBV12-4	TRBJ2-1	CASSLGASLFF
TRBV20-1	TRBJ2-3	CSARVGSSDTQYF
TRBV18	TRBJ2-7	CASSPQRGLYEQYF
TRBV18	TRBJ2-7	CASSPPYEQYF
TRBV15	TRBJ1-2	CATSTDRGLSGYTF
TRBV7-3	TRBJ2-3	CASSLRLAGFTDTQYF
TRBV10-3	TRBJ1-1	CAIRQQGSRTEAFF
TRBV7-8	TRBJ2-1	CASSPGLAGVNEQFF
TRBV6-2/TRBV6-3	TRBJ1-2	CASSYSGMANYGYTF
TRBV18	TRBJ1-2	CASSPNDGYDYTF
TRBV9	TRBJ2-2	CASNPWGGTGELFF
TRBV7-6	TRBJ1-2	CASSLDEGGDGYTF
TRBV19	TRBJ2-2	CASSIGAGPRDGLTGELFF
TRBV10-2	TRBJ1-2	CASSESYDNYGYTF
TRBV18	TRBJ2-3	CASSPNTVTQYF
TRBV4-1	TRBJ1-2	CASSQDFQFGGYTF
TRBV5-6	TRBJ2-7	CTSTPSDRNNEQYF
TRBV20-1	TRBJ1-4	CSARDRGGQNEKLFF
TRBV9	TRBJ1-2	CASSVDAGPRNGYTF
TRBV6-5	TRBJ1-2	CASTTGANYGYTF
TRBV6-5	TRBJ1-2	CASSVGANYGYTF
TRBV3-1	TRBJ2-7	CASSRRGASYEQYF
TRBV2	TRBJ2-7	CASSETVAGGTYEQYF
TRBV6-5	TRBJ2-2	CASSPDRANTGELFF
TRBV12-3/TRBV12-4	TRBJ2-7	CASSSGSGGPTYEQYF
TRBV7-8	TRBJ2-2	CASNPWGIDTGELFF
TRBV12-3/TRBV12-4	TRBJ1-1	CASSPGGRGAEAFF
TRBV6-1	TRBJ2-7	CASSDIAASGDYEQYF
TRBV7-9	TRBJ2-5	CASSLPTSGVFETQYF
TRBV27	TRBJ2-1	CASSAGIGGYNEQFF
TRBV19	TRBJ1-5	CASSIGQGNQPQHF
TRBV7-9	TRBJ2-5	CASSSGGLGSETQYF
TRBV6-6	TRBJ1-5	CASSYSMGVRQPQHF
TRBV11-2	TRBJ2-3	CASSLGPYRDTQYF
TRBV20-1	TRBJ2-7	CSARGTGVTYEQYF
TRBV20-1	TRBJ2-5	CSARDSGETQYF
TRBV19	TRBJ2-2	CASSIGRQGNAGELFF
TRBV5-6	TRBJ2-5	CLSQLGASGIQETQYF
TRBV12-3/TRBV12-4	TRBJ1-5	CASSLSDNQPQHF
TRBV4-1	TRBJ2-1	CASSPSREGYNEQFF
TRBV28	TRBJ1-5	CASTGPKREPQHF
TRBV5-1	TRBJ1-2	CASSFGSYGYTF
TRBV9	TRBJ2-3	CASSVALGAGPHTDTQYF
TRBV18	TRBJ2-3	CASSPNTDTQYF
TRBV18	TRBJ2-7	CASTTSSYEQYF
TRBV7-2	TRBJ2-1	CASNRDSFHNEQFF
TRBV7-9	TRBJ2-5	CASSAASGRRQETQYF
TRBV6-5	TRBJ2-1	CASSLTGQSYNEQFF
TRBV5-4	TRBJ1-4	CASSLGQGEMREKLFF
TRBV27	TRBJ1-5	CASSLTGFNQPQHF
TRBV20-1	TRBJ1-1	CSARGLGGVRTEAFF
TRBV28	TRBJ2-7	CASRGTSDAEQYF